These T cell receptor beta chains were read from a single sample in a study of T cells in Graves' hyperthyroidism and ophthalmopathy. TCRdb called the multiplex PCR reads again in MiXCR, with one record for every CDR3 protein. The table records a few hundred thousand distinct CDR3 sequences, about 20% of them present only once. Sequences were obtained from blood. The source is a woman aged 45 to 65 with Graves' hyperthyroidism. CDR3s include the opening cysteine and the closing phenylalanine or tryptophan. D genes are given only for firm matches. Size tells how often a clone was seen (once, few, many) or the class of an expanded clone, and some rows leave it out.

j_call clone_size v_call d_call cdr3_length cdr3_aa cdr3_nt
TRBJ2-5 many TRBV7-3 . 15 CASSLSGGAAETQYF TGTGCCAGCAGCTTATCTGGGGGCGCGGCTGAGACCCAGTACTTC
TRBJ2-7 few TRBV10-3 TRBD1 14 CAISEGQGAREQYF TGTGCCATCAGTGAGGGGCAGGGGGCGAGGGAGCAGTACTTC
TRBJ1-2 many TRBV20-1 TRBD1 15 CSARGTGLSNYGYTF TGCAGTGCTAGAGGGACAGGGCTGTCTAACTATGGCTACACCTTC
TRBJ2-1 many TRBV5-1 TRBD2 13 CASRLAAYNEQFF TGCGCCAGCAGACTAGCGGCCTACAATGAGCAGTTCTTC
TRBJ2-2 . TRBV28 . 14 CASSVGAYTGELFF TGTGCCAGCAGTGTTGGGGCCTACACCGGGGAGCTGTTTTTT
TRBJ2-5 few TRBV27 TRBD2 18 CASSLSGTSGGVGETQYF TGTGCCAGCAGTTTATCGGGGACTAGCGGGGGGGTAGGAGAGACCCAGTACTTC
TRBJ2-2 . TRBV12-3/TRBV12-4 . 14 CASRPGSGVGELFF TGTGCCAGCAGGCCGGGTTCTGGTGTCGGGGAGCTGTTTTTT
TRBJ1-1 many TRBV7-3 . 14 CASSLYGMNTEAFF TGTGCCAGCAGCTTATACGGAATGAACACTGAAGCTTTCTTT
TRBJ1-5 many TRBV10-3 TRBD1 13 CATLGQADQPQHF TGTGCCACCCTGGGACAGGCAGATCAGCCCCAGCATTTT
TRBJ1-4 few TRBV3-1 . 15 CASSQDWRTNEKLFF TGTGCCAGCAGCCAAGATTGGAGGACTAATGAAAAACTGTTTTTT
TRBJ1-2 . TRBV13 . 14 CASSLGHRDYGYTF TGTGCCAGCAGCTTAGGCCACAGGGACTATGGCTACACCTTC
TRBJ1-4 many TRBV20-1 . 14 CSARQSSKNEKLFF TGCAGTGCTAGACAGTCAAGCAAGAATGAAAAACTGTTTTTT
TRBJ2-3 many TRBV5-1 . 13 CASSPGEADTQYF TGCGCCAGCAGCCCAGGGGAGGCAGATACGCAGTATTTT
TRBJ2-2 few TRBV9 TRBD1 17 CASSVAGQVLNTGELFF TGTGCCAGCAGCGTAGCGGGACAGGTCTTGAACACCGGGGAGCTGTTTTTT
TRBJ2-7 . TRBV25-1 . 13 CASSEWGNNEQYF TGTGCCAGCAGTGAATGGGGTAACAACGAGCAGTACTTC
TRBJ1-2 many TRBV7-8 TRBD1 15 CASSRGQGANYGYTF TGTGCCAGCAGCCGCGGACAGGGGGCTAACTATGGCTACACCTTC
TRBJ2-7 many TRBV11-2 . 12 CASRGESYEQYF TGTGCCAGCAGGGGGGAATCCTACGAGCAGTACTTC
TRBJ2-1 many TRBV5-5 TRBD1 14 CASSFLTGNNEQFF TGTGCCAGCAGCTTCTTGACAGGGAACAATGAGCAGTTCTTC
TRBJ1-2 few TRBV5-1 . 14 CASSLGTVDYGYTF TGCGCCAGCAGCTTGGGGACAGTTGACTATGGCTACACCTTC
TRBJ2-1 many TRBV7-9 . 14 CASSLGAGLWEQFF TGTGCCAGCAGCTTGGGAGCGGGTCTATGGGAGCAGTTCTTC
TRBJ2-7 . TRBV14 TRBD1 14 CASSQGTGFEEQYF TGTGCCAGCAGCCAAGGGACAGGGTTTGAAGAGCAGTACTTC
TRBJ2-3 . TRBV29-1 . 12 CSVDYQVDTQYF TGCAGCGTTGATTACCAGGTAGATACGCAGTATTTT
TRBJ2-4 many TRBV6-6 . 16 CASSYSGRSAKNIQYF TGTGCCAGCAGTTACTCGGGCCGGTCAGCCAAAAACATTCAGTACTTC
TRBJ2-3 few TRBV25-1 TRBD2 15 CASSRLAGGSDTQYF TGTGCCAGCAGTAGACTAGCGGGAGGATCAGATACGCAGTATTTT
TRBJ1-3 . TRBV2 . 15 CASSPESNSGNTIYF TGTGCCAGCAGCCCCGAGTCGAACTCTGGAAACACCATATATTTT
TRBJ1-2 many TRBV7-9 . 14 CASSRGDQHYGYTF TGTGCCAGCAGCCGAGGGGACCAGCACTATGGCTACACCTTC
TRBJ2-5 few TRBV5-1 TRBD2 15 CASSHPGLAEETQYF TGCGCCAGCAGCCACCCGGGACTAGCGGAAGAGACCCAGTACTTC
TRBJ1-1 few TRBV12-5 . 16 CASGLLYRESNTEAFF TGTGCTAGTGGTTTGCTATACAGGGAATCGAACACTGAAGCTTTCTTT
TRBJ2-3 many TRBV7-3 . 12 CASSSQGFTQYF TGTGCCAGCAGCTCTCAGGGATTCACGCAGTATTTT
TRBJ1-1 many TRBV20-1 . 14 CSASPGSANTEAFF TGCAGTGCCTCTCCTGGTTCCGCGAACACTGAAGCTTTCTTT
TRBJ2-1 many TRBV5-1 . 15 CASSPRPTPYNEQFF TGCGCCAGCAGCCCCCGGCCTACCCCCTACAATGAGCAGTTCTTC
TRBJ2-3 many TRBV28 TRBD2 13 CASTAGGIDTQYF TGTGCCAGCACGGCGGGAGGCATTGATACGCAGTATTTT
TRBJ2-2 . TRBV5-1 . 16 CASSPGQLQNTGELFF TGCGCCAGCAGCCCTGGACAGTTACAGAACACCGGGGAGCTGTTTTTT
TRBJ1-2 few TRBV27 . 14 CASNLTGPIYGYTF TGTGCCAGCAATCTGACAGGTCCTATCTATGGCTACACCTTC
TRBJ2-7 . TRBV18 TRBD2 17 CASSPGTSGSTYYEQYF TGTGCCAGCTCACCCGGGACTAGCGGGAGTACCTACTACGAGCAGTACTTC
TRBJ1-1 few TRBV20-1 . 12 CSARDRGTEAFF TGCAGTGCTAGAGATCGCGGAACTGAAGCTTTCTTT
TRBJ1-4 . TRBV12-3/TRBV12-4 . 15 CASSFAGVGSEKLFF TGTGCCAGCAGTTTCGCAGGGGTGGGTAGTGAAAAACTGTTTTTT
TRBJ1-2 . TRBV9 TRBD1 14 CASSVGTDGYGYTF TGTGCCAGCAGCGTTGGGACAGATGGTTATGGCTACACCTTC
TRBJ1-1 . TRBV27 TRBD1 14 CASALDRGNTEAFF TGTGCCAGCGCCCTGGACAGGGGGAACACTGAAGCTTTCTTT
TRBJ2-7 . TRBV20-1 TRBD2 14 CGAGTSGSHYEQYF TGCGGTGCTGGGACTAGCGGGAGTCACTACGAGCAGTACTTC
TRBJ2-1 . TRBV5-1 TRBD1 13 CASSFDRGSEQFF TGCGCCAGCAGCTTCGACAGGGGTAGTGAGCAGTTCTTC
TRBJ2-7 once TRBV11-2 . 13 CASSPIGPFDQYF TGTGCCAGCAGCCCCATAGGGCCCTTCGACCAGTACTTC
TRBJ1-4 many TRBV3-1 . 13 CASQKGVREKLFF TGTGCCAGCCAGAAGGGGGTTCGGGAAAAACTGTTTTTT
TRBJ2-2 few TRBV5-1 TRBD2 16 CASSLASGGNTGELFF TGCGCCAGCAGCTTGGCCAGCGGGGGAAACACCGGGGAGCTGTTTTTT
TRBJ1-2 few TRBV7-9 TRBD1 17 CASSLPHAGTGDYGYTF TGTGCCAGCTCGCTTCCCCACGCCGGGACAGGGGACTATGGCTACACCTTC
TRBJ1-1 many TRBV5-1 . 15 CASSLFGGANTEAFF TGCGCCAGCAGCTTGTTCGGGGGCGCGAACACTGAAGCTTTCTTT
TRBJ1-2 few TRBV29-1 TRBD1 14 CSVSNTGTVYGYTF TGCAGCGTTTCCAATACCGGGACAGTTTATGGCTACACCTTC
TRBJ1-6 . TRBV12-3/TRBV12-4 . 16 CASSSRKTVAYSPLHF TGTGCCAGCAGTTCTCGAAAGACAGTTGCCTATTCACCCCTCCACTTT
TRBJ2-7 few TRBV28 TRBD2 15 CASSFLSGTYYEQYF TGTGCCAGCAGCTTTCTTAGCGGGACCTACTACGAGCAGTACTTC
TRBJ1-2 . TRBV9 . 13 CASTSTANYGYTF TGTGCCAGCACCTCTACAGCTAACTATGGCTACACCTTC
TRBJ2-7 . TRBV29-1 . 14 CSVGYQGNSYEQYF TGCAGCGTGGGATATCAGGGAAACTCCTACGAGCAGTACTTC
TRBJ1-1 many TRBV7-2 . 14 CASSLDVAGALAFF TGTGCCAGCAGCTTAGATGTCGCGGGGGCTCTAGCTTTCTTT
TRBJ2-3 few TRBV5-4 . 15 CASSLGGVRGDTQYF TGTGCCAGCAGCCTGGGGGGAGTTCGGGGAGATACGCAGTATTTT
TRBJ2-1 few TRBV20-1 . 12 CSAGGSLDEQFF TGCAGTGCTGGGGGTAGCTTGGATGAGCAGTTCTTC